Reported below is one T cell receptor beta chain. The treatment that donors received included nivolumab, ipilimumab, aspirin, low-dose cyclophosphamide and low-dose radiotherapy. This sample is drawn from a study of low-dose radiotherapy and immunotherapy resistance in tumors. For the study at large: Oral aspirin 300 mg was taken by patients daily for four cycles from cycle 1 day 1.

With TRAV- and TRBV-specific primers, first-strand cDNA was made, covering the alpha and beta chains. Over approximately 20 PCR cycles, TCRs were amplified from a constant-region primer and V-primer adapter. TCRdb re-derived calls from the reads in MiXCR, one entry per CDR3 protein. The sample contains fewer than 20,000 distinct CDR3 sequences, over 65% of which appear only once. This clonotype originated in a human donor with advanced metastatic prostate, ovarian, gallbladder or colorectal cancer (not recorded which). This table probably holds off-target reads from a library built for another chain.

DNA of the CDR3: TGTGCCAGCAGCCCGTCGGAGCGGGGGATGAACACCGGGGAGCTGTTTTTT. Its translation is CASSPSERGMNTGELFF. V is TRBV11-2 and J is TRBJ2-2; 8 nucleotides agree with TRBD2. Germline V CDR1 and CDR2: SGHAT, FQNNGV. J was trimmed by 1 base and V by 5 bases; bases with no gene match: 9. The CDR3 is 17 residues long.